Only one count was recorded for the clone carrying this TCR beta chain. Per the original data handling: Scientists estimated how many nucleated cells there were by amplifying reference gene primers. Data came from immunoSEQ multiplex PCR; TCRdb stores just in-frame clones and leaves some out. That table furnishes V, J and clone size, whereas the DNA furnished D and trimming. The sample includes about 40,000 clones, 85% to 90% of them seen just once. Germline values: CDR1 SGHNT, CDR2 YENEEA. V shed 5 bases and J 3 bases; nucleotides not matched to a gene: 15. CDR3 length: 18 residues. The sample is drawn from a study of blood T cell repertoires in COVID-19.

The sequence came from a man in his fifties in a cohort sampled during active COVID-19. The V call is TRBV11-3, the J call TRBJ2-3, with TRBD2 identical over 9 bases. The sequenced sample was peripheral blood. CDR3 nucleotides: TGTGCCAGCAGCCCCCCCCGGGAGCGGGAGGATTTGACAGATACGCAGTATTTT. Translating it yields CASSPPREREDLTDTQYF. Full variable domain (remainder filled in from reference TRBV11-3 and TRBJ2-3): EAGVVQSPRYKIIEKKQPVAFWCNPISGHNTLYWYLQNLGQGPELLIRYENEEAVDDSQLPKDRFSAERLKGVDSTLKIQPAELGDSAVYLCASSPPREREDLTDTQYFGPGTRLTVL.